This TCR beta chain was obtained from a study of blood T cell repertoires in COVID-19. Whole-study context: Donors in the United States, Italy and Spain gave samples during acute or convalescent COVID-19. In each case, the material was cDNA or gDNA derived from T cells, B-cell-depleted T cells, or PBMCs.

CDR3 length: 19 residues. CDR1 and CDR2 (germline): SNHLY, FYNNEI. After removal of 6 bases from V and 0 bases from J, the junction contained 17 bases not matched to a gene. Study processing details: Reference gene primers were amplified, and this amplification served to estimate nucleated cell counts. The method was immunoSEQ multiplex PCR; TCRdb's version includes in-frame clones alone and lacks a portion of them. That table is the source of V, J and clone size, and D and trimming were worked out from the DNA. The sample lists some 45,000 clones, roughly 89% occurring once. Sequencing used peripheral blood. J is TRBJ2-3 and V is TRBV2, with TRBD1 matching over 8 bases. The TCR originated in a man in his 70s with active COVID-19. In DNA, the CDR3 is TGTGCCAGCAGAACGAGTACTGACAGGGGAACGACTAGCACAGATACGCAGTATTTT. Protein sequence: CASRTSTDRGTTSTDTQYF.